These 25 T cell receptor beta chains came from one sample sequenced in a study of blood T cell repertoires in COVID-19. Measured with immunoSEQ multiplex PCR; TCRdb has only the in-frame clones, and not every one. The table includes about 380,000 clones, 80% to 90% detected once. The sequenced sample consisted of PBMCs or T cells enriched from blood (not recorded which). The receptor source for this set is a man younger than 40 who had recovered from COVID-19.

DNA of the CDR3: TGCGCCAGCAGCCTTTCTAGCACAGATACGCAGTATTTT. Its protein product is CASSLSSTDTQYF. The genes are TRBV5-1 and TRBJ2-3; no firm D call. V was clipped by 4 bases and J by 0 bases, with 6 bases between them. Germline loops: CDR1 SGHRS, CDR2 YFSETQ. The CDR3 is 13 residues long.

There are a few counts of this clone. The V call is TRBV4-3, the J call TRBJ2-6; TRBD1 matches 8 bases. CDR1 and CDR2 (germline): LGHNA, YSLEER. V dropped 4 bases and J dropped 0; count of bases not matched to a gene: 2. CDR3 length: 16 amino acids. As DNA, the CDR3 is TGCGCCAGCAGCCCCGACAGGGGCTCTGGGGCCAACGTCCTGACTTTC. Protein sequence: CASSPDRGSGANVLTF.

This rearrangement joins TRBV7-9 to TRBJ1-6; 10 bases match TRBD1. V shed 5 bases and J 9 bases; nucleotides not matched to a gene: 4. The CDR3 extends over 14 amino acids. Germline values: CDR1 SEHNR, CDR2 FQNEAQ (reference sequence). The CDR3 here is CASSRDRGSSPLHF. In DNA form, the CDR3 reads TGTGCCAGCAGCCGGGACAGGGGCTCTTCACCCCTCCACTTT.

DNA of the CDR3: TGTGCCTGGAGTAGTGACAGGGGGATCGAGCAGTACTTC. Translation: CAWSSDRGIEQYF. The chain couples TRBV30 to TRBJ2-7; 9 bases map to TRBD1. J was trimmed by 6 bases and V by 2 bases; bases with no gene match: 5. Germline values: CDR1 GTSNPN, CDR2 SVGIG (reference sequence). This CDR3 spans 13 amino acids.

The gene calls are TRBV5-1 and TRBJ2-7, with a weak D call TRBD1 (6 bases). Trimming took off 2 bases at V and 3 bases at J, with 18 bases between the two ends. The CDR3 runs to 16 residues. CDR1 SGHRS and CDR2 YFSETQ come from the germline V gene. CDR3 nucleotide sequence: TGCGCCAGCAGCTTCGGCTCGGCAGGGGCAGACTACGAGCAGTACTTC. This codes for CASSFGSAGADYEQYF.

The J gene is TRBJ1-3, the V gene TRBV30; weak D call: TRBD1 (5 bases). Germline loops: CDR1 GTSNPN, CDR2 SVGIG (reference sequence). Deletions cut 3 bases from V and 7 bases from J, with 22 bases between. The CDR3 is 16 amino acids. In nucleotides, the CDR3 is TGTGCCTGGAGAAGAGAAAGGACATATTGGATGAACACCATATATTTT. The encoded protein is CAWRRERTYWMNTIYF.

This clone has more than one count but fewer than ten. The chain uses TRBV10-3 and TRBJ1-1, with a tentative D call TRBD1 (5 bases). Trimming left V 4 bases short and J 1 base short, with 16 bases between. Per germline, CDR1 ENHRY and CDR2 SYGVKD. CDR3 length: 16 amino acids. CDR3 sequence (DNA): TGTGCCATCAGTGCCCAGGGTGGTACAGGGAACACTGAAGCTTTCTTT. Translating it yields CAISAQGGTGNTEAFF.

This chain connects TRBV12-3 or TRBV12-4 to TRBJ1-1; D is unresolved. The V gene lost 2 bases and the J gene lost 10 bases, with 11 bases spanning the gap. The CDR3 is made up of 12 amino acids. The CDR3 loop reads CASSLIRERAFF. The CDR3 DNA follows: TGTGCCAGCAGTTTAATCCGGGAACGAGCTTTCTTT.

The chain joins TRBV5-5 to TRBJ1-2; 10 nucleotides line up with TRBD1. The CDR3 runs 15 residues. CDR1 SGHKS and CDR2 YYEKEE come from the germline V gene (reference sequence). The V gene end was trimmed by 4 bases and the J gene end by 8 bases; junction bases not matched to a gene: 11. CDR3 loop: CASSRPGQGIRGYTF. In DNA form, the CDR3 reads TGTGCCAGCAGCCGGCCGGGACAGGGGATTCGCGGCTACACCTTC.

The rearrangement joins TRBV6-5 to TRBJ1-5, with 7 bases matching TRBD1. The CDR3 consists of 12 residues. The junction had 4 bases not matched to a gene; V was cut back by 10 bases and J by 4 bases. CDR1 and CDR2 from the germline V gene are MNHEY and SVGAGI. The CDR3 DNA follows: TGTGCCACCCAGGGGGATAATCAGCCCCAGCATTTT. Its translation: CATQGDNQPQHF.

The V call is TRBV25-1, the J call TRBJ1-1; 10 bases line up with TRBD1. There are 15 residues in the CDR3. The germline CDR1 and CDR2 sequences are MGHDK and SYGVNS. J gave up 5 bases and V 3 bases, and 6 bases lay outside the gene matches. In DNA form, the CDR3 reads TGTGCCAGCAGTGACCGACAGGGGGCTAGGACTGAAGCTTTCTTT. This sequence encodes CASSDRQGARTEAFF. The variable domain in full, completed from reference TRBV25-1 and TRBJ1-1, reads EADIYQTPRYLVIGTGKKITLECSQTMGHDKMYWYQQDPGMELHLIHYSYGVNSTEKGDLSSESTVSRIRTEHFPLTLESARPSHTSQYLCASSDRQGARTEAFFGQGTRLTVV.

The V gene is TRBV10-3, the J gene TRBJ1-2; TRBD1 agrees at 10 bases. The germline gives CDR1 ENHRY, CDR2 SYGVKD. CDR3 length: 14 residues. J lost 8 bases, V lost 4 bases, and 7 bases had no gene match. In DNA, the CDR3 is TGTGCCATCAGTGGGGACAGGGGTTATGACGGCTACACCTTC. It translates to CAISGDRGYDGYTF.

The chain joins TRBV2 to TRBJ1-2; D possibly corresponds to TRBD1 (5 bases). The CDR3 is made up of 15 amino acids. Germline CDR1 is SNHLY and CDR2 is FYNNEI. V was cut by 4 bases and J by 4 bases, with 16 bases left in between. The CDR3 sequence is CASSGGLGLSYGYTF. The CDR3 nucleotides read TGTGCCAGCAGTGGGGGACTGGGGCTAAGCTATGGCTACACCTTC.

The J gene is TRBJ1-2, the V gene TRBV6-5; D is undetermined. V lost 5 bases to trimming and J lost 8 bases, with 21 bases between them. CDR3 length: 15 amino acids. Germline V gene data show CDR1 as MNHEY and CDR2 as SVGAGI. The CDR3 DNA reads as TGTGCCAGCAGTCCCTCGGGAGGCAGCTCTAACGGCTACACCTTC. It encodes CASSPSGGSSNGYTF.

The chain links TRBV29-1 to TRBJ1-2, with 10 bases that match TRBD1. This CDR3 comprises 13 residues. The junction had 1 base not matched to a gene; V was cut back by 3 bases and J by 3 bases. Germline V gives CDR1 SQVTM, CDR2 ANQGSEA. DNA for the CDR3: TGCAGCGTTGACGACAGGGGGCACTATGGCTACACCTTC. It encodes CSVDDRGHYGYTF.

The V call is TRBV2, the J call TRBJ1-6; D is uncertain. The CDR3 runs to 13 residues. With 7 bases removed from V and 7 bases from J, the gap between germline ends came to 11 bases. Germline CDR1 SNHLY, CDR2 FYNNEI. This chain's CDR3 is CASKEGRNSPLHF. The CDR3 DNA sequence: TGTGCCAGCAAAGAGGGCCGGAATTCACCCCTCCACTTT.

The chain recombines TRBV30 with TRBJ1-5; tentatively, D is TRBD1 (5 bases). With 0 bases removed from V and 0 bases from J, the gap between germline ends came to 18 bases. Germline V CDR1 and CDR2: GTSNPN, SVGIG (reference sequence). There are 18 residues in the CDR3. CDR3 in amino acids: CAWSVRGRLKYSNQPQHF. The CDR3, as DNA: TGTGCCTGGAGTGTAAGGGGAAGACTTAAATATAGCAATCAGCCCCAGCATTTT.

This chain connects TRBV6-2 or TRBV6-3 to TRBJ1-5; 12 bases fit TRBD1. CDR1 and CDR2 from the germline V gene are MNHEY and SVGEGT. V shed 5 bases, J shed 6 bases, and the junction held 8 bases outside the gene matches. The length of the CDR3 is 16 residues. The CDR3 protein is CASSPRDRGRGQPQHF. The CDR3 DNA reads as TGTGCCAGCAGTCCCCGGGACAGGGGGCGCGGTCAGCCCCAGCATTTT.

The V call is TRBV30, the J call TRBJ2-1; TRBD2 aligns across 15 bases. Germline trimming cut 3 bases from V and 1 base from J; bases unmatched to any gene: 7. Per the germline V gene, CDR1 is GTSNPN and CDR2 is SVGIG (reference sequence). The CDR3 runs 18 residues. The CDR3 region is CAWSVGLAGGQSYNEQFF. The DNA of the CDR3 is TGTGCCTGGAGCGTGGGACTAGCGGGGGGCCAGTCCTACAATGAGCAGTTCTTC.

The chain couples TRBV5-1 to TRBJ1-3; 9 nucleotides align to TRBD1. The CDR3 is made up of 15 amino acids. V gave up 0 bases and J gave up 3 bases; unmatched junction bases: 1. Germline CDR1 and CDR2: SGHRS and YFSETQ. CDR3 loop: CASSLGTGVGNTIYF. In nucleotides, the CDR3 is TGCGCCAGCAGCTTGGGGACAGGGGTTGGAAACACCATATATTTT. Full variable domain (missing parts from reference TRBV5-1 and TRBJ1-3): KAGVTQTPRYLIKTRGQQVTLSCSPISGHRSVSWYQQTPGQGLQFLFEYFSETQRNKGNFPGRFSGRQFSNSRSEMNVSTLELGDSALYLCASSLGTGVGNTIYFGEGSWLTVV.

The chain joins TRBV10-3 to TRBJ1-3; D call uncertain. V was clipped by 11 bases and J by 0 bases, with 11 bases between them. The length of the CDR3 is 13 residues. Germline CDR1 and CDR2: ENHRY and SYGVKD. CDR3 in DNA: TGTGCCGCGCGGGCACGCTCTGGAAACACCATATATTTT. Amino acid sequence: CAARARSGNTIYF.

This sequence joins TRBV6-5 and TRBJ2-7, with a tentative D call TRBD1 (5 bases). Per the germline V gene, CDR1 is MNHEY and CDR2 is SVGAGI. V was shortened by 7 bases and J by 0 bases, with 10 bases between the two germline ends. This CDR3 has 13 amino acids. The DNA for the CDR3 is TGTGCCAGCAAAAAGACAGCCTCCTACGAGCAGTACTTC. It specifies CASKKTASYEQYF.

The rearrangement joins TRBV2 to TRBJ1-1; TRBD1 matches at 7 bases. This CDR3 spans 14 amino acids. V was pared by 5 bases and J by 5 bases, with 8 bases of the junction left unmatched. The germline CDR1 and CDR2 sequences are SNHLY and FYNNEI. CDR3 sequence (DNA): TGTGCCAGCAGTTCCGGGACAGCGTGGACTGAAGCTTTCTTT. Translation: CASSSGTAWTEAFF.

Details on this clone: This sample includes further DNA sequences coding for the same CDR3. The CDR3 nucleotides read TGTGCCAGCAGTCCAGGGGGGAATCAGCCCCAGCATTTT. Its protein is CASSPGGNQPQHF. This sequence joins TRBV12-3 or TRBV12-4 and TRBJ1-5, with 7 bases lining up with TRBD1. This CDR3 is built from 13 residues. Unmatched junction bases numbered 2, after V lost 5 bases and J lost 4 bases.

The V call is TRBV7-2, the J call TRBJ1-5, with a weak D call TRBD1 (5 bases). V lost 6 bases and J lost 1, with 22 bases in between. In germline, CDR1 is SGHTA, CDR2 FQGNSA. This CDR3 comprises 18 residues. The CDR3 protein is CASSQQGAYLGSNQPQHF. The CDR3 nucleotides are TGTGCCAGCAGTCAACAAGGGGCTTACCTGGGCAGCAATCAGCCCCAGCATTTT.